A single sample is the source of the 30 T cell receptor beta chains below, sequenced in a study of T cells after yellow fever vaccination. MiXCR, run by TCRdb on the 5' RACE reads, gives a single entry per CDR3 protein. The sample yields about 330,000 distinct CDR3 sequences, less than 9.5% seen once. The source material was PBMCs, sampled 45 days after the first yellow fever vaccination. The receptor source for this set is a man aged 18-30 years who received the YFV17D yellow fever vaccine.

This clonotype has a handful of counts. J is TRBJ2-6 and V is TRBV5-1; 7 bases are shared with TRBD1. Trimming took 6 bases from V and 2 from J; bases not matched to a gene: 5. The CDR3 has 15 residues. CDR1 and CDR2 (germline): SGHRS, YFSETQ. CDR3 in amino acids: CASMDTGAGANVLTF. The CDR3 coding sequence is TGCGCCAGCATGGATACAGGGGCTGGGGCCAACGTCCTGACTTTC.

The chain joins TRBV6-2 or TRBV6-3 to TRBJ2-1, with D possibly being TRBD1 (6 bases). V shed 7 bases and J shed 2 bases, with 15 bases lying between them. Germline CDR1 reads MNHEY; CDR2 reads SVGEGT. The length of the CDR3 is 15 residues. CDR3 coding DNA: TGTGCCAGCACGACCCGCCGGGACACCTACAATGAGCAGTTCTTC. It translates to CASTTRRDTYNEQFF.

This clonotype was seen only a few times. The chain joins TRBV11-1 to TRBJ1-1, with TRBD1 matching 8 bases. J gave up 3 bases and V 9 bases, and 6 bases lay outside the gene matches. Germline CDR1 reads SGHAT; CDR2 reads FQDESV (reference sequence). The CDR3 consists of 13 residues. CDR3 DNA: TGTGCCAGTTCGGACAGGGACCACACTGAAGCTTTCTTT. Amino acids: CASSDRDHTEAFF.

This clonotype has ten or more counts. CDR3 in DNA: TGTGCCAGCAGCTTAGTGAGCGGGGGCGGGGAGACCCAGTACTTC. Protein: CASSLVSGGGETQYF. This chain links TRBV13 with TRBJ2-5; 8 nucleotides align to TRBD2. Per germline, CDR1 PRHDT and CDR2 FYEKMQ (reference sequence). CDR3 length: 15 amino acids. J was trimmed by 5 bases and V by 1 base; bases with no gene match: 6.

J is TRBJ2-6 and V is TRBV7-2, with TRBD1 identical over 7 bases. CDR3 length: 17 amino acids. Trimming at V came to 3 bases and at J to 0 bases, leaving 5 bases not matched to a gene. In germline, CDR1 is SGHTA, CDR2 FQGNSA. CDR3 in DNA: TGTGCCAGCAGCTTGACAGGGTTTAGCTCTGGGGCCAACGTCCTGACTTTC. Encoded protein: CASSLTGFSSGANVLTF.

This clonotype came up a few times. This sequence joins TRBV5-6 and TRBJ2-3; 12 bases are a match to TRBD2. V lost 0 bases, J lost 6 bases, and 20 bases stayed unmatched. The CDR3 is 21 residues long. Germline lookup yields CDR1 SGHDT and CDR2 YYEEEE. The DNA for the CDR3 is TGTGCCAGCAGCTTGGCAAGGGTTGTCCTAGCGGGGGGGGCAATGATGGATACGCAGTATTTT. Protein product: CASSLARVVLAGGAMMDTQYF.

The gene calls are TRBV20-1 and TRBJ2-3, with a possible D match to TRBD2 (6 bases). Germline values: CDR1 DFQATT, CDR2 SNEGSKA (reference sequence). This CDR3 region has 14 residues. Trimming left V 6 bases short and J 0 bases short, with 13 bases between. DNA of the CDR3: TGCAGTGCCGATCGGGGGTTTAGCACAGATACGCAGTATTTT. Translating it yields CSADRGFSTDTQYF.

This clonotype appeared a few times. The J gene is TRBJ2-1, the V gene TRBV15; 11 nucleotides agree with TRBD2. Losses at the gene ends were 3 bases for V and 7 bases for J; bases not matched to a gene: 8. Germline-derived CDR1 and CDR2 are LNHNV and YYDKDF (reference sequence). The CDR3 spans 16 residues. CDR3 in amino acids: CATSSFSGGAWNEQFF. CDR3 DNA: TGTGCCACCAGCAGCTTTAGCGGGGGGGCGTGGAATGAGCAGTTCTTC.

Only a few counts were recorded for this clonotype. The chain has TRBV5-1 and TRBJ2-5; D is possibly TRBD1 (6 bases). In germline, CDR1 is SGHRS, CDR2 YFSETQ. The CDR3 runs to 15 residues. V was pared by 0 bases and J by 5 bases, with 14 bases between. Here the CDR3 DNA reads TGCGCCAGCAGCTTGGAGGCCAGGGGAGTTGAGACCCAGTACTTC. Protein: CASSLEARGVETQYF.

A few counts support this clonotype. This rearrangement joins TRBV20-1 to TRBJ2-1; no definite D call. The germline V and J ends were trimmed by 6 bases and 9 bases, with 6 bases remaining between them. CDR1 is DFQATT and CDR2 is SNEGSKA in the germline V gene (reference sequence). This CDR3 contains 9 residues. The CDR3 nucleotides are TGCAGTGCCCCCCCTGAGCAGTTCTTC. Translation: CSAPPEQFF.

This clonotype showed up just a few times. The rearrangement uses TRBV5-1 and TRBJ2-3; D perhaps matches TRBD1 (6 bases). This CDR3 has 15 residues. Germline V gene lookup returns CDR1 SGHRS and CDR2 YFSETQ. Trimming took off 3 bases at V and 2 bases at J, with 13 bases between the two ends. CDR3 protein: CASSWGQGYTDTQYF. The CDR3 bases are TGCGCCAGCAGCTGGGGGCAGGGGTACACAGATACGCAGTATTTT.

There are a few counts of this clonotype. The chain combines TRBV10-3 with TRBJ1-1, with TRBD1 as a possible D gene (6 bases). Per germline, CDR1 ENHRY and CDR2 SYGVKD. Trimming stripped 4 bases from V and 4 bases from J, with 13 bases between. This CDR3 region has 14 residues. The CDR3 coding sequence is TGTGCCATCAGTGGTGGGGGGGCTAGCACTGAAGCTTTCTTT. This sequence encodes CAISGGGASTEAFF.

This clonotype was seen more than once but under ten times. This sequence joins TRBV2 and TRBJ2-3; 7 nucleotides match TRBD2. V gave up 3 bases and J gave up 2 bases; unmatched junction bases: 5. CDR1 is SNHLY, CDR2 FYNNEI, per germline. There are 15 residues in the CDR3. The CDR3: CASSEYGRFTDTQYF. The CDR3 bases are TGTGCCAGCAGTGAGTACGGGAGGTTCACAGATACGCAGTATTTT.

The chain uses TRBV5-4 and TRBJ1-1; D unresolved. V lost 6 bases, J lost 2 bases, and 14 bases lay in between. CDR3 size: 14 residues. CDR1 is SGHNT and CDR2 is YYREEE in the germline V gene (reference sequence). The CDR3 coding sequence is TGTGCCAGCACCATCGGAGCAGGAAACACTGAAGCTTTCTTT. It yields the protein CASTIGAGNTEAFF.

The chain couples TRBV5-4 to TRBJ2-2, with D maybe TRBD2 (6 bases). V was shortened by 0 bases and J by 5 bases, with 11 bases between the two germline ends. CDR3 size: 15 residues. CDR1 is SGHNT and CDR2 is YYREEE in the germline V gene (reference sequence). CDR3 DNA: TGTGCCAGCAGCTTGGATGGGACTGCAACCGGGGAGCTGTTTTTT. Its protein is CASSLDGTATGELFF. Based on the CDR3 plus reference TRBV5-4 and TRBJ2-2, the full variable domain is ETGVTQSPTHLIKTRGQQVTLRCSSQSGHNTVSWYQQALGQGPQFIFQYYREEENGRGNFPPRFSGLQFPNYSSELNVNALELDDSALYLCASSLDGTATGELFFGEGSRLTVL.

This clonotype appeared a few times. The rearrangement joins TRBV14 to TRBJ2-5; 7 bases line up with TRBD1. The V and J ends lost 4 bases and 5 bases, in that order; junction bases with no gene match: 13. The CDR3 runs 16 residues. Germline V gives CDR1 SGHDN, CDR2 FVKESK. The DNA of the CDR3 is TGTGCCAGCAGCCGCCGCTTGAGACAGGGCGGGGAGACCCAGTACTTC. Amino acids: CASSRRLRQGGETQYF.

This clonotype was found many times. A junction boundary mismatches the germline segment, possibly from a read error. V is TRBV19 and J is TRBJ1-1, with 10 bases matching TRBD1. Germline V gene sequence: CDR1 LNHDA, CDR2 SQIVND (reference sequence). The CDR3 extends over 14 amino acids. The CDR3 sequence: CSQGDRGLNTEAFF. The CDR3 region has the DNA TGCTCCCAGGGGGACAGGGGTCTTAACACTGAAGCTTTCTTT.

Many counts were recorded for this clonotype. The CDR3 spells CSVEERTGANVLTF. In nucleotides, the CDR3 is TGCAGCGTTGAAGAGAGGACAGGGGCCAACGTCCTGACTTTC. The chain links TRBV29-1 to TRBJ2-6, with D possibly TRBD1 on 5 matching bases. The CDR3 is 14 amino acids. V dropped 0 bases and J dropped 4 bases, with 7 bases sitting between them. Germline V CDR1 and CDR2: SQVTM, ANQGSEA.

The chain joins TRBV27 to TRBJ2-2; 8 bases fit TRBD2. V gave up 6 bases and J gave up 7 bases; unmatched junction bases: 13. The CDR3 has 16 amino acids. Germline values: CDR1 MNHEY, CDR2 SMNVEV (reference sequence). Here the CDR3 reads CASRLSRGGGSGELFF. The CDR3 DNA reads as TGTGCCAGCAGACTCTCTCGGGGGGGCGGAAGCGGGGAGCTGTTTTTT.

The rearrangement uses TRBV19 and TRBJ1-1; D is undetermined. The germline V gene encodes CDR1 LNHDA and CDR2 SQIVND (reference sequence). This CDR3 comprises 13 residues. V was shortened by 3 bases and J by 5 bases, with 10 bases between the two germline ends. CDR3 in amino acids: CASSMDSGTEAFF. CDR3 coding DNA: TGTGCCAGTAGTATGGATTCGGGAACTGAAGCTTTCTTT.

The chain has TRBV20-1 and TRBJ1-1; D unclear. The CDR3 runs to 15 residues. The germline gives CDR1 DFQATT, CDR2 SNEGSKA (reference sequence). The V end was cut by 0 bases, the J end by 1 base, with 12 bases between. CDR3 sequence (DNA): TGCAGTGCTAGAGATGGTAGGGCCCGGAACACTGAAGCTTTCTTT. It is translated as CSARDGRARNTEAFF.

The rearrangement joins TRBV19 to TRBJ2-7; 7 positions agree with TRBD1. Germline V lookup: CDR1 LNHDA, CDR2 SQIVND (reference sequence). The CDR3 length is 14 residues. J gave up 1 base and V 5 bases, and 5 bases lay outside the gene matches. CDR3 nucleotides: TGTGCCAGTAGTCGCACAGGGGCTTCCTACGAGCAGTACTTC. This sequence encodes CASSRTGASYEQYF.

In its sample, this clonotype was seen many times. The V and J genes are TRBV12-3 or TRBV12-4 and TRBJ2-5, with a weak D call TRBD2 (5 bases). The CDR3 runs 16 residues. Trimming cost V 3 bases and J 1 base, with 15 bases left between them. This chain's CDR3 is CASSLGMAGPQETQYF. The CDR3, as DNA: TGTGCCAGCAGTTTGGGAATGGCGGGCCCCCAAGAGACCCAGTACTTC.

This clonotype turned up a few times. This chain joins TRBV7-9 and TRBJ1-2; D uncertain. Per the germline V gene, CDR1 is SEHNR and CDR2 is FQNEAQ (reference sequence). The CDR3 covers 12 residues. V lost 1 base and J lost 7, with 7 bases in between. The CDR3 is CASSLGLAGYTF. The CDR3 coding sequence is TGTGCCAGCAGCTTAGGTTTAGCTGGCTACACCTTC.

This chain joins TRBV12-3 or TRBV12-4 and TRBJ2-1; TRBD2 matches 11 bases. Unmatched junction bases numbered 6, after V lost 8 bases and J lost 6 bases. The CDR3 extends over 14 amino acids. The CDR3 DNA is TGTGCCAGCTCTACTAGCGGGGGTTTCAATGAGCAGTTCTTC. Its translation: CASSTSGGFNEQFF.

The table lists this clonotype with a few counts. CDR3 in DNA: TGTGCCAGCACCCCAGGTCACTCTGGGGCCAACGTCCTGACTTTC. It specifies CASTPGHSGANVLTF. The J gene is TRBJ2-6, the V gene TRBV6-2 or TRBV6-3; D unclear. This CDR3 contains 15 residues. The germline CDR1 and CDR2 sequences are MNHEY and SVGEGT. Trimming stripped 7 bases from V and 0 bases from J, with 10 bases between.

The chain recombines TRBV20-1 with TRBJ2-3; no definite D call. This CDR3 spans 12 amino acids. The germline V gene has CDR1 DFQATT and CDR2 SNEGSKA (reference sequence). Trimming cost V 4 bases and J 6 bases, with 11 bases left between them. CDR3 sequence reads: CSATEGRDTQYF. The CDR3 DNA reads as TGCAGTGCTACCGAAGGAAGGGATACGCAGTATTTT.

This clonotype has a handful of counts. The chain has TRBV7-2 and TRBJ2-7; 7 bases are a match to TRBD2. Germline V lookup: CDR1 SGHTA, CDR2 FQGNSA. This CDR3 is 15 amino acids long. Losses at the gene ends were 6 bases for V and 4 bases for J; bases not matched to a gene: 12. CDR3 sequence: CASRGTRRGGYEQYF. CDR3 DNA: TGTGCCAGCAGGGGCACCCGTCGGGGAGGGTACGAGCAGTACTTC.

The genes are TRBV10-3 and TRBJ2-1, with 8 bases identical to TRBD2. The V and J ends lost 4 bases and 8 bases, in that order; junction bases with no gene match: 7. CDR3 length: 14 residues. Looked up from germline, CDR1 is ENHRY and CDR2 is SYGVKD. CDR3 bases: TGTGCCATCAGTGGCGCCGGGGGGGCCGATGAGCAGTTCTTC. Amino acids: CAISGAGGADEQFF.

The sample holds many counts of this clonotype. J is TRBJ2-4 and V is TRBV20-1; D is perhaps TRBD2 (6 bases). CDR1 is DFQATT and CDR2 is SNEGSKA in the germline V gene (reference sequence). V was pared by 5 bases and J by 0 bases, with 14 bases between. The length of the CDR3 is 15 residues. In DNA form, the CDR3 reads TGCAGTGCTCCACCCGGGGGACTAGCCAAAAACATTCAGTACTTC. Translating gives CSAPPGGLAKNIQYF.